Below, 21 T cell receptor beta chains from the same sample are listed, as sequenced in a study of control samples from healthy donors and cancer patients. Assay used: immunoSEQ multiplex PCR; TCRdb lists only in-frame clones, some missing. The repertoire has roughly 120,000 clones, around 87% of them found once; the top ten carry roughly 4%. Sample: PBMCs. These receptors originate from a woman aged 55-75 years with lung cancer.

Only one count was recorded for this clone. The V gene is TRBV3-1 (or the pseudogene TRBV3-2), the J gene TRBJ1-4; D is possibly TRBD1 (5 bases). Looked up from germline, CDR1 is LGHDT and CDR2 is YNNKEL (reference sequence). This CDR3 contains 15 residues. The V and J ends lost 1 base and 3 bases respectively, with 9 bases between them. The CDR3 DNA reads as TGTGCCAGCAGCCAAGCCGGGACTCCTAATGAAAAACTGTTTTTT. Translation: CASSQAGTPNEKLFF.

The chain couples TRBV29-1 to TRBJ2-7; D may correspond to TRBD1 or TRBD2 (5 bases each). The length of the CDR3 is 14 residues. Germline CDR1 SQVTM, CDR2 ANQGSEA. Deletions cut 6 bases from V and 4 bases from J, with 19 bases between. CDR3 sequence reads: CSVGPGVGDYEQYF. In nucleotides, the CDR3 is TGCAGCGTGGGCCCTGGGGTGGGGGATTACGAGCAGTACTTC.

The chain couples TRBV19 to TRBJ2-7; 8 positions agree with TRBD1. This CDR3 has 15 amino acids. Looked up from germline, CDR1 is LNHDA and CDR2 is SQIVND (reference sequence). The V and J ends lost 5 bases and 3 bases, in that order; junction bases with no gene match: 9. The CDR3 DNA sequence: TGTGCCAGTAGTTTCACCTCACAGGGGGACTACGAGCAGTACTTC. Translation: CASSFTSQGDYEQYF.

V and J are TRBV7-2 and TRBJ2-3; 13 nucleotides line up with TRBD2. Germline CDR1 SGHTA, CDR2 FQGNSA. J was trimmed by 5 bases and V by 4 bases; bases with no gene match: 3. The CDR3 covers 15 residues. The CDR3 loop reads CASSSWTSGRDTQYF. Written as DNA, the CDR3 is TGTGCCAGCAGCTCATGGACTAGCGGGAGAGATACGCAGTATTTT.

This chain uses TRBV19 with TRBJ1-6; 10 bases agree with TRBD1. The V segment lost 1 base and the J segment 7 bases; nucleotides outside the gene matches: 4. Germline CDR1 reads LNHDA; CDR2 reads SQIVND (reference sequence). The CDR3 covers 16 residues. DNA for the CDR3: TGTGCCAGTAGTATAGCCTCGGGACAGGGGAATTCACCCCTCCACTTT. This sequence encodes CASSIASGQGNSPLHF.

This clone has only one observation. The CDR3 is CASRGTGGNNEQFF. CDR3 bases: TGTGCCAGCAGAGGGACAGGCGGAAACAATGAGCAGTTCTTC. The J gene is TRBJ2-1, the V gene TRBV28; 8 positions agree with TRBD1. This CDR3 spans 14 amino acids. Germline CDR1 MDHEN, CDR2 SYDVKM. V lost 6 bases, J lost 5 bases, and 6 bases stayed unmatched.

This clone was counted a single time. The chain employs TRBV6-1 and TRBJ1-3, with D possibly TRBD1 on 6 matching bases. The germline CDR1 and CDR2 sequences are MNHNS and SASEGT. V lost 3 bases, J lost 2 bases, and 8 bases lay in between. The CDR3 extends over 14 amino acids. The CDR3 nucleotides read TGTGCCAGCAGTGATGCAGGGGCTGGAAACACCATATATTTT. Protein sequence: CASSDAGAGNTIYF.

The rearrangement uses TRBV11-3 and TRBJ2-3; perhaps TRBD2 as D (6 bases). CDR3 length equals 15 residues. Trimming removed 3 bases from V and 3 bases from J, with 13 bases in between. Germline CDR1 reads SGHNT; CDR2 reads YENEEA. The chain's CDR3 is CASSLGRERTDTQYF. The CDR3 nucleotides read TGTGCCAGCAGCTTGGGCCGGGAGAGAACAGATACGCAGTATTTT.

Here the CDR3 DNA reads TGTGCCAGCAGTTACTCGACGCAGGGGCAAGGAAACACCATATATTTT. As protein: CASSYSTQGQGNTIYF. The chain combines TRBV6-5 with TRBJ1-3; tentatively, D is TRBD1 (6 bases). CDR3 length: 16 residues. Germline values: CDR1 MNHEY, CDR2 SVGAGI. The V gene lost 0 bases and the J gene lost 4 bases, with 13 bases spanning the gap.

The chain employs TRBV5-6 and TRBJ1-1; 7 bases are a match to TRBD1. The junction had 10 bases not matched to a gene; V was cut back by 7 bases and J by 7 bases. CDR3 length: 13 amino acids. The germline V gene encodes CDR1 SGHDT and CDR2 YYEEEE. The CDR3 DNA follows: TGTGCCAGCCTTCTAGGGGGCAGTAATGAAGCTTTCTTT. Its translation is CASLLGGSNEAFF.

The rearrangement uses TRBV12-5 and TRBJ1-4, with D hard to call. The CDR3 length is 14 residues. V shed 0 bases and J shed 4 bases, with 6 bases lying between them. In germline, CDR1 is LGHNT, CDR2 FRNRAP. The CDR3 DNA sequence: TGTGCTAGTGGTTTGGTACCCAATAATGAAAAACTGTTTTTT. It encodes CASGLVPNNEKLFF.

The chain has TRBV5-4 and TRBJ1-1; D is uncertain. CDR1 is SGHNT and CDR2 is YYREEE in the germline V gene (reference sequence). The germline V and J ends were trimmed by 2 bases and 6 bases, with 8 bases remaining between them. The CDR3 has 12 residues. The CDR3 loop reads CASSFGEAEAFF. As DNA, the CDR3 is TGTGCCAGCAGCTTCGGGGAGGCTGAAGCTTTCTTT.

V gene TRBV12-3 or TRBV12-4 combines with J gene TRBJ2-3, with unresolved D. The CDR3 totals 11 residues. The V gene lost 6 bases and the J gene lost 3 bases, with 4 bases spanning the gap. The CDR3 DNA sequence: TGTGCCAGCAGAATAACAGATACGCAGTATTTT. Its translation is CASRITDTQYF.

This chain joins TRBV3-1 (or the pseudogene TRBV3-2) and TRBJ1-1; the D gene is possibly TRBD1 (5 bases). The germline V and J ends were trimmed by 2 bases and 0 bases, with 10 bases remaining between them. The V gene's germline CDR1 is LGHDT and CDR2 YNNKEL (reference sequence). The CDR3 consists of 15 residues. The CDR3 nucleotides read TGTGCCAGCAGCCAAAGGGGACCGATGAACACTGAAGCTTTCTTT. This sequence encodes CASSQRGPMNTEAFF.

The chain recombines TRBV5-5 with TRBJ1-6, with a tentative D call TRBD1 (5 bases). V was trimmed by 4 bases and J by 6 bases, leaving 11 bases between them. This CDR3 contains 14 residues. CDR1 is SGHKS and CDR2 is YYEKEE in the germline V gene (reference sequence). The CDR3 DNA follows: TGTGCCAGCAGCCCTATAGACAGTAATTCACCCCTCCACTTT. As protein: CASSPIDSNSPLHF.

Only one count was recorded for this clone. The chain uses TRBV4-2 and TRBJ1-1; the D gene is possibly TRBD1 (6 bases). The CDR3 contains 14 residues. V gave up 4 bases and J gave up 1 base, with 10 bases separating them. Looked up from germline, CDR1 is LGHNA and CDR2 is YNFKEQ. The CDR3 DNA reads as TGTGCCAGCAGCCGTGCGACAGGGAACACTGAAGCTTTCTTT. It yields the protein CASSRATGNTEAFF.

V and J are TRBV5-1 and TRBJ1-5; 7 bases match TRBD1. The CDR3 is made up of 15 amino acids. The ends lost 3 bases at V and 4 bases at J; junction bases unmatched: 7. The germline V gene encodes CDR1 SGHRS and CDR2 YFSETQ. CDR3 region: CASSSDGQANQPQHF. CDR3 in DNA: TGCGCCAGCAGCTCGGACGGACAGGCTAATCAGCCCCAGCATTTT.

The rearrangement uses TRBV9 and TRBJ2-3; possibly TRBD1 or TRBD2 for D (5 bases each). The V gene's germline CDR1 is SGDLS and CDR2 YYNGEE. The V and J ends lost 4 bases and 2 bases respectively, with 20 bases between them. The CDR3 contains 17 residues. The DNA for the CDR3 is TGTGCCAGCAGCCCAGGAGACACTCACGGGGCCACAGATACGCAGTATTTT. It translates to CASSPGDTHGATDTQYF.

V is TRBV7-3 and J is TRBJ2-7; 8 nucleotides agree with TRBD2. CDR3 length equals 13 residues. V shed 5 bases, J shed 6 bases, and the junction held 6 bases outside the gene matches. Germline V CDR1 and CDR2: SGHTA, FQGTGA. CDR3 nucleotides: TGTGCCAGCAGCCCCCGGACTAGCCGCGAGCAGTACTTC. It specifies CASSPRTSREQYF.

The chain couples TRBV14 to TRBJ2-6; no clear D. The CDR3 length is 18 residues. With 0 bases removed from V and 0 bases from J, the gap between germline ends came to 12 bases. The germline V gene has CDR1 SGHDN and CDR2 FVKESK. CDR3 in amino acids: CASSQDADWGSGANVLTF. The CDR3 nucleotides read TGTGCCAGCAGCCAAGACGCAGATTGGGGCTCTGGGGCCAACGTCCTGACTTTC.

The table lists this clone with a count of one. The rearrangement links TRBV20-1 to TRBJ1-2; unclear D gene. The V end lost 3 bases, the J end lost 7 bases, and 9 bases lay between the germline ends. The CDR3 runs to 11 residues. Germline CDR1 and CDR2: DFQATT and SNEGSKA (reference sequence). CDR3 sequence: CSASPGSGYTF. In DNA, the CDR3 is TGCAGTGCTAGTCCAGGAAGTGGCTACACCTTC.